This T cell receptor (beta chain) was sequenced during a study of shared clonotypes between healthy human individuals. Produced via immunoSEQ multiplex PCR; TCRdb's table is partial and in-frame only. The sample lists about 2.3 million clones, about 92% occurring once. V lost 0 bases and J 10 bases, leaving 19 bases between the germline ends. There are 16 residues in the CDR3. Germline CDR1 and CDR2: GTSNPN and SVGIG (reference sequence). The chain joins TRBV30 to TRBJ1-6; D may be TRBD1 (6 bases). Sequencing used naive CD4+ T cells from PBMCs. The sample's subset: CD45RA+ positively selected. This receptor was obtained from a man younger than 30 in good health. Some clones in this sample may be carry-over from other donors' samples. In DNA, the CDR3 is TGTGCCTGGAGTGTAGAATTTAACAGGGTGAGATCACCCCTCCACTTT. Translation: CAWSVEFNRVRSPLHF.